This TCR beta chain was recovered during a study of blood T cell repertoires in COVID-19. How the authors handled the data: Amplification of reference gene primers provided the estimated nucleated cell counts. Only in-frame clones appear in the TCRdb table, and some are missing; sequencing was by immunoSEQ multiplex PCR. V and J calls and clone size come straight from that table; D and trimming were deduced from the DNA. The sample has fewer than 300,000 clones; 75% to 95% are singletons. The CDR3 has 16 amino acids. The V gene's germline CDR1 is MDHEN and CDR2 SYDVKM. Trimming took 5 bases from V and 0 from J, leaving 14 bases between them.

This chain uses TRBV28 with TRBJ1-3; the D is unclear. This receptor was taken from a woman aged 30 to 39 who had recovered from COVID-19. The sequencing sample was made of PBMCs or T cells enriched from blood (not recorded which). As DNA, the CDR3 is TGTGCCAGCAGTCTCCCACTTCCCGACTCTGGAAACACCATATATTTT. Protein: CASSLPLPDSGNTIYF.